The 14 T cell receptor beta chains in this list originate from one sample, sequenced in a study of cytomegalovirus exposure and HLA in healthy donors. Libraries were prepared by immunoSEQ multiplex PCR; TCRdb keeps only in-frame clonotypes and omits some of them. The sample has about 280,000 clones; 65% to 90% are singletons. Sequencing input: PBMCs. Source of these receptors: a woman aged 18-29 years in good health and CMV-seronegative.

The rearrangement uses TRBV5-1 and TRBJ2-6; TRBD1 matches at 7 bases. V lost 4 bases and J lost 0; bases outside the gene matches: 4. The CDR3 length is 16 residues. Germline V gives CDR1 SGHRS, CDR2 YFSETQ. The CDR3 here is CASSGTASSGANVLTF. The CDR3 nucleotides are TGCGCCAGCAGCGGGACAGCTAGCTCTGGGGCCAACGTCCTGACTTTC.

This sequence joins TRBV19 and TRBJ2-6, with D possibly matching TRBD2 (5 bases). This CDR3 contains 15 residues. The ends were cut back, 3 bases at V and 0 bases at J, with 6 bases in the middle. Germline CDR1 reads LNHDA; CDR2 reads SQIVND (reference sequence). Here the CDR3 DNA reads TGTGCCAGTAGTATGGACTTCTCTGGGGCCAACGTCCTGACTTTC. Translation gives CASSMDFSGANVLTF.

The gene calls are TRBV29-1 and TRBJ1-2; D is unresolved. Germline CDR1 SQVTM, CDR2 ANQGSEA. The CDR3 has 15 amino acids. Trimming pared 1 base from V and 0 bases from J, leaving 12 bases between. The CDR3: CSVEGKASSNYGYTF. In DNA form, the CDR3 reads TGCAGCGTTGAAGGAAAGGCTAGTTCTAACTATGGCTACACCTTC.

The rearrangement links TRBV27 to TRBJ2-7, with 9 bases that match TRBD1. Per germline, CDR1 MNHEY and CDR2 SMNVEV (reference sequence). The CDR3 extends over 14 amino acids. The J segment lost 7 bases and the V segment lost 1 base, leaving 5 bases of the junction unmatched. The CDR3 sequence: CASSLLQGAREQYF. For the CDR3, the DNA is TGTGCCAGCAGTTTATTACAGGGGGCGAGAGAGCAGTACTTC.

A remark on this clone: The junction departs from the called germline gene at one end, perhaps through a read error. J is TRBJ2-1 and V is TRBV4-1, with D perhaps TRBD1 (5 bases). The CDR3 spans 14 residues. Germline V gives CDR1 MGHRA, CDR2 YSYEKL. For the CDR3, the DNA is TGCGCCAGCAGCCAACCAATAAGGGGCCCTTTAGTTGTCTTC. It yields the protein CASSQPIRGPLVVF.

The chain has TRBV4-1 and TRBJ2-1; D gene unclear. Per the germline V gene, CDR1 is MGHRA and CDR2 is YSYEKL. V dropped 0 bases and J dropped 3 bases, with 6 bases sitting between them. The CDR3 has 14 residues. The CDR3 sequence is CASSQDTVYNEQFF. DNA of the CDR3: TGCGCCAGCAGCCAAGATACGGTCTACAATGAGCAGTTCTTC.

The V gene is TRBV6-6, the J gene TRBJ1-2, with 10 bases aligning to TRBD1. The CDR3 consists of 14 residues. V lost 7 bases and J lost 6; bases outside the gene matches: 8. Germline V lookup: CDR1 MNHNY, CDR2 SVGAGI (reference sequence). The CDR3 region has the DNA TGTGCCAGCACCCAGACAGGGGGCGGGGATGGCTACACCTTC. It is translated as CASTQTGGGDGYTF.

The chain combines TRBV28 with TRBJ2-5; TRBD1 matches at 8 bases. Looked up from germline, CDR1 is MDHEN and CDR2 is SYDVKM. CDR3 length equals 14 residues. With 6 bases clipped from V and 3 bases from J, the junction kept 6 bases outside the gene matches. The CDR3 sequence is CASSNADREETQYF. CDR3 nucleotides: TGTGCCAGCAGCAACGCGGACAGGGAAGAGACCCAGTACTTC.

The V and J genes are TRBV6-5 and TRBJ1-2; possible D gene TRBD1, 5 bases. The germline V gene has CDR1 MNHEY and CDR2 SVGAGI. The CDR3 has 13 amino acids. The V end was cut by 0 bases, the J end by 7 bases, with 9 bases between. CDR3 coding DNA: TGTGCCAGCAGTTACTCAGGGGTGGGTGGCTACACCTTC. This gives the protein CASSYSGVGGYTF.

CDR3 nucleotides: TGTGCCAGCAGCCGGGACAGGGTATATTCACCCCTCCACTTT. Its protein product is CASSRDRVYSPLHF. This chain joins TRBV27 and TRBJ1-6, with 9 nucleotides matching TRBD1. Germline-derived CDR1 and CDR2 are MNHEY and SMNVEV (reference sequence). V trimming: 6 bases; J trimming: 8 bases; junction bases outside the gene matches: 5. The CDR3 totals 14 residues.

This clone was observed a single time. The CDR3 DNA reads as TGTGCCTGGAGTGTAAAGGGGAACACCATATATTTT. It is translated as CAWSVKGNTIYF. The chain is built from TRBV30 and TRBJ1-3; D is perhaps TRBD1 (5 bases). CDR1 and CDR2 (germline): GTSNPN, SVGIG (reference sequence). The germline V and J ends were trimmed by 0 bases and 7 bases, with 7 bases remaining between them. This CDR3 contains 12 residues.

The J gene is TRBJ2-1, the V gene TRBV6-1, with a possible D match to TRBD2 (6 bases). The CDR3 consists of 15 residues. Germline V gene sequence: CDR1 MNHNS, CDR2 SASEGT. V was cut by 6 bases and J by 1 base, with 13 bases left in between. The CDR3 here is CASSEGTASYNEQFF. The DNA for the CDR3 is TGTGCCAGCAGCGAGGGGACTGCGTCCTACAATGAGCAGTTCTTC.

The J gene is TRBJ1-2, the V gene TRBV7-2; D gene unclear. V gave up 5 bases and J gave up 2 bases, with 12 bases separating them. CDR1 and CDR2 from the germline V gene are SGHTA and FQGNSA. The CDR3 is 14 residues long. CDR3 region: CASSPRIANYGYTF. CDR3 in DNA: TGTGCCAGCAGCCCCAGGATAGCGAACTATGGCTACACCTTC.

The chain combines TRBV14 with TRBJ1-2; D not resolved. Germline lookup yields CDR1 SGHDN and CDR2 FVKESK. V was shortened by 4 bases and J by 2 bases, with 17 bases between the two germline ends. This CDR3 comprises 16 residues. This CDR3 is CASSPLRTGWNYGYTF. DNA of the CDR3: TGTGCCAGCAGCCCCTTAAGGACGGGGTGGAACTATGGCTACACCTTC.